These 22 T cell receptor beta chains were all obtained from the same sample, sequenced in a study of shared clonotypes between healthy human individuals (dated by TCRdb to 2020 to 2022). Library preparation employed the immunoSEQ multiplex PCR assay. TCRdb obtained this table from immuneACCESS and retained in-frame rearrangements with V and J assigned. These tables miss some clones; where compared with another copy, unresolved V genes account for less than half of the shortfall, and the remainder is unexplained. For this sample there are under 850,000 clones; almost 95% appear just once. The ten largest clones take up approximately 25% of the sample. CD8 naive samples consisted of CD45RO-negative cells that were positively selected for CCR7, yielding a CD45RA+CCR7+ population without TemRA cells. The specimen was naive CD8+ T cells sorted from blood. In the paper's terms, the cell subset or site label means: CD45RA+CCR7+. These receptors were taken from a man under 40 in good health.

This clone was recorded once. The chain employs TRBV29-1 and TRBJ2-1; D possibly matches TRBD1 or TRBD2 (5 bases each). With 7 bases removed from V and 7 bases from J, the gap between germline ends came to 14 bases. Germline values: CDR1 SQVTM, CDR2 ANQGSEA. This CDR3 contains 12 residues. CDR3 nucleotide sequence: TGCAGCGCACGCCCCAGGGAGAATGAGCAGTTCTTC. Encoded protein: CSARPRENEQFF.

With respect to this clone: Compared with germline, one end of the junction differs, possibly owing to a read error. The chain has TRBV7-9 and TRBJ1-1, with no clear D. Per the germline V gene, CDR1 is SEHNR and CDR2 is FQNEAQ (reference sequence). This CDR3 is built from 12 residues. CDR3 residues: CASSPDNSEAFF. In DNA form, the CDR3 reads TGTGCCAGCAGCCCGGATAACAGTGAAGCTTTCTTT.

V usage is TRBV9 and J usage is TRBJ1-5; possible D gene TRBD1, 6 bases. The V gene's germline CDR1 is SGDLS and CDR2 YYNGEE. The germline V and J ends were trimmed by 3 bases and 5 bases, with 12 bases remaining between them. The CDR3 length is 14 residues. CDR3 in amino acids: CASSADSTDQPQHF. As DNA, the CDR3 is TGTGCCAGCAGCGCGGACAGTACCGATCAGCCCCAGCATTTT.

V gene TRBV11-2 combines with J gene TRBJ2-5, with D maybe TRBD1 (5 bases). V was cut by 5 bases and J by 2 bases, with 9 bases left in between. Germline V gives CDR1 SGHAT, CDR2 FQNNGV. The CDR3 extends over 13 amino acids. CDR3 nucleotides: TGTGCCAGCAGCCCGACAGTACAAGAGACCCAGTACTTC. Its translation is CASSPTVQETQYF. Complete variable domain (other parts from reference TRBV11-2 and TRBJ2-5): EAGVAQSPRYKIIEKRQSVAFWCNPISGHATLYWYQQILGQGPKLLIQFQNNGVVDDSQLPKDRFSAERLKGVDSTLKIQPAKLEDSAVYLCASSPTVQETQYFGPGTRLLVL.

The V and J genes are TRBV7-9 and TRBJ2-7, with TRBD2 as a possible D gene (5 bases). The CDR3 is 14 amino acids. V lost 4 bases and J 3 bases, leaving 13 bases between the germline ends. The germline V gene has CDR1 SEHNR and CDR2 FQNEAQ (reference sequence). The CDR3: CASSSPEDLYEQYF. As DNA, the CDR3 is TGTGCCAGCAGCTCCCCGGAGGATCTCTACGAGCAGTACTTC. Full variable domain (missing parts from reference TRBV7-9 and TRBJ2-7): DTGVSQNPRHKITKRGQNVTFRCDPISEHNRLYWYRQTLGQGPEFLTYFQNEAQLEKSRLLSDRFSAERPKGSFSTLEIQRTEQGDSAMYLCASSSPEDLYEQYFGPGTRLTVT.

The rearrangement joins TRBV7-8 to TRBJ2-1, with D unresolved. Germline CDR1 reads SGHVS; CDR2 reads FQNEAQ. The length of the CDR3 is 12 residues. V was clipped by 3 bases and J by 4 bases, with 4 bases between them. CDR3 DNA sequence: TGTGCCAGCAGCTTTCGGTACAATGAGCAGTTCTTC. This translates into CASSFRYNEQFF.

V usage is TRBV4-1 and J usage is TRBJ2-1; 7 bases are a match to TRBD1. In germline, CDR1 is MGHRA, CDR2 YSYEKL. The CDR3 runs to 14 residues. V lost 4 bases, J lost 2 bases, and 2 bases stayed unmatched. CDR3 nucleotide sequence: TGCGCCAGCAGCCCGGGACAGCCCTACAATGAGCAGTTCTTC. Translated: CASSPGQPYNEQFF.

The chain combines TRBV5-5 with TRBJ2-7; D may be TRBD1 (5 bases). Trimming stripped 5 bases from V and 4 bases from J, with 13 bases between. CDR1 is SGHKS and CDR2 is YYEKEE in the germline V gene (reference sequence). This CDR3 spans 13 amino acids. CDR3 DNA sequence: TGTGCCAGCAGTTCCGACAGCCCATACGAGCAGTACTTC. Translating gives CASSSDSPYEQYF.

Of note for this clone: Other DNA variants within this sample encode the same CDR3. This rearrangement joins TRBV7-9 to TRBJ2-7; 8 positions match TRBD1. The CDR3 spans 13 residues. The V gene end was trimmed by 5 bases and the J gene end by 3 bases; junction bases not matched to a gene: 3. Germline V CDR1 and CDR2: SEHNR, FQNEAQ (reference sequence). The CDR3 region has the DNA TGTGCCAGCAGCCCCGGACAGGGCTACGAGCAGTACTTC. Translating gives CASSPGQGYEQYF.

The J gene is TRBJ2-1, the V gene TRBV5-5; D is unresolved. Trimming pared 1 base from V and 1 base from J, leaving 6 bases between. Germline V gives CDR1 SGHKS, CDR2 YYEKEE (reference sequence). This CDR3 has 14 amino acids. The CDR3 sequence is CASSLLTSYNEQFF. CDR3 in DNA: TGTGCCAGCAGCTTGTTAACTTCCTACAATGAGCAGTTCTTC.

The chain is built from TRBV29-1 and TRBJ2-3; TRBD1 matches at 7 bases. Germline CDR1 is SQVTM and CDR2 is ANQGSEA. Trimming cost V 0 bases and J 1 base; bases outside gene matches: 4. The CDR3 extends over 15 amino acids. The CDR3 region is CSVEDWDSRTDTQYF. The CDR3 DNA reads TGCAGCGTTGAAGATTGGGACAGCCGCACAGATACGCAGTATTTT.

Concerning this clone: One base away lies a much larger clone, so this may be a sequencing read error. This chain links TRBV29-1 with TRBJ2-7; 13 bases map to TRBD2. Germline CDR1 SQVTM, CDR2 ANQGSEA. This CDR3 region has 12 residues. The CDR3 sequence: CSIGLAGDEQYF. The DNA for the CDR3 is TGCAGTATAGGACTAGCGGGAGATGAGCAGTACTTC.

The J gene is TRBJ2-7, the V gene TRBV7-2; 10 nucleotides agree with TRBD2. The CDR3 is 16 amino acids. CDR1 SGHTA and CDR2 FQGNSA come from the germline V gene. After removal of 3 bases from V and 3 bases from J, the junction contained 8 bases not matched to a gene. The CDR3 DNA follows: TGTGCCAGCAGCTTGAACCTAGCGGGGGCTCTCTACGAGCAGTACTTC. Protein: CASSLNLAGALYEQYF.

As regards this clone: The same CDR3 is also encoded by other DNA sequences in this sample. The V and J genes are TRBV5-1 and TRBJ2-7; D gene unclear. The V end lost 4 bases, the J end lost 0 bases, and 5 bases lay between the germline ends. The CDR3 totals 12 residues. Germline values: CDR1 SGHRS, CDR2 YFSETQ. The CDR3: CASSTDSYEQYF. The CDR3 bases are TGCGCCAGCAGCACTGACTCCTACGAGCAGTACTTC.

The genes are TRBV5-8 and TRBJ1-4, with D unresolved. Looked up from germline, CDR1 is SGHTS and CDR2 is YDEGEE. Trimming left V 0 bases short and J 4 bases short, with 13 bases between. This CDR3 comprises 16 residues. The CDR3 loop reads CASSLDFAQLNEKLFF. The CDR3 DNA reads TGTGCCAGCAGCTTGGATTTCGCCCAGCTTAATGAAAAACTGTTTTTT.

The gene calls are TRBV7-9 and TRBJ2-5; D possibly matches TRBD1 or TRBD2 (5 bases each). The V gene's germline CDR1 is SEHNR and CDR2 FQNEAQ (reference sequence). This CDR3 contains 13 residues. With 5 bases removed from V and 2 bases from J, the gap between germline ends came to 9 bases. CDR3 in amino acids: CASSPGTQETQYF. CDR3 nucleotide sequence: TGTGCCAGCAGCCCCGGGACGCAAGAGACCCAGTACTTC.

About this clone: The same CDR3 also results from other DNA sequences found in this sample. V is TRBV7-9 and J is TRBJ2-7, with D uncertain. The V end was cut by 3 bases, the J end by 4 bases, with 7 bases between. The germline V gene encodes CDR1 SEHNR and CDR2 FQNEAQ (reference sequence). The CDR3 runs 12 residues. CDR3 residues: CASSLGSYEQYF. The CDR3 DNA reads TGTGCCAGCAGCTTGGGTAGTTACGAGCAGTACTTC.

This clone was detected only a few times. The V call is TRBV5-1, the J call TRBJ2-7; D remains unclear. The length of the CDR3 is 16 residues. V was trimmed by 0 bases and J by 0 bases, leaving 13 bases between them. Germline V lookup: CDR1 SGHRS, CDR2 YFSETQ. In DNA, the CDR3 is TGCGCCAGCAGCTTGGATCCCGGGCTAGGCTCCTACGAGCAGTACTTC. Protein product: CASSLDPGLGSYEQYF.

This chain connects TRBV7-8 to TRBJ1-3, with D unclear. Germline CDR1 is SGHVS and CDR2 is FQNEAQ. Trimming left V 6 bases short and J 0 bases short, with 15 bases between. CDR3 length: 16 amino acids. CDR3 sequence (DNA): TGTGCCAGCAGGGCCGGGGAGGGAGGCTCTGGAAACACCATATATTTT. This sequence encodes CASRAGEGGSGNTIYF.

Points on this clone: The sample contains more than one DNA sequence encoding this CDR3. The chain employs TRBV6-5 and TRBJ2-7; 11 bases are a match to TRBD2. Germline CDR1 and CDR2: MNHEY and SVGAGI. Trimming removed 2 bases from V and 2 bases from J; junction bases left unmatched: 2. This CDR3 comprises 15 residues. The CDR3 sequence is CASSYGLAGAYEQYF. The CDR3 DNA sequence: TGTGCCAGCAGTTACGGACTAGCGGGTGCCTACGAGCAGTACTTC.

The chain joins TRBV2 to TRBJ2-5; 8 bases map to TRBD1. With V trimmed by 2 bases and J by 6 bases, 2 bases remained unmatched. In germline, CDR1 is SNHLY, CDR2 FYNNEI. The CDR3 is made up of 13 amino acids. In nucleotides, the CDR3 is TGTGCCAGCAGTGAATGGACAGGGAAGACCCAGTACTTC. Amino acids: CASSEWTGKTQYF.

The chain couples TRBV7-9 to TRBJ2-1; 7 positions agree with TRBD2. Trimming at V came to 1 base and at J to 6 bases, leaving 3 bases not matched to a gene. CDR3 length: 14 amino acids. Looked up from germline, CDR1 is SEHNR and CDR2 is FQNEAQ (reference sequence). This CDR3 reads CASSLVGGINEQFF. CDR3 nucleotide sequence: TGTGCCAGCAGCTTAGTGGGAGGGATCAATGAGCAGTTCTTC.